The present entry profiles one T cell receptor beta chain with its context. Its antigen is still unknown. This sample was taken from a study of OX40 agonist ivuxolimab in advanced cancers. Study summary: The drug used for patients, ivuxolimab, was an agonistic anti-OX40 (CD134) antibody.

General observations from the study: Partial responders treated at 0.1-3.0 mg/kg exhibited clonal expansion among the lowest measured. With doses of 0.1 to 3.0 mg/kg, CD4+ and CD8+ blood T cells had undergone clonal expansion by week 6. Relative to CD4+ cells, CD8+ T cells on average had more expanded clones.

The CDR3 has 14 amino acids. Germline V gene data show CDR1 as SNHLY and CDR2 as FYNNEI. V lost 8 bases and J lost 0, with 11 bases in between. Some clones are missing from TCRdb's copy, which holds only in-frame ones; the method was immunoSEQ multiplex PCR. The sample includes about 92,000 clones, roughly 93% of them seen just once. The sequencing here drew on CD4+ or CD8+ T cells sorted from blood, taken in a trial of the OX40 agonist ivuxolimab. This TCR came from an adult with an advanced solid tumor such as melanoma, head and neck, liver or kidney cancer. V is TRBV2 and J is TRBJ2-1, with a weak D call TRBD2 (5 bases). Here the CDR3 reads CASELDSSYNEQFF. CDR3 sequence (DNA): TGTGCCAGCGAGTTGGACTCCTCCTACAATGAGCAGTTCTTC.